What follows are 2 T cell receptor beta chains derived from one specimen sequenced in a study of CXCR3-negative and CXCR3-positive naive CD8 T cells (dated by TCRdb to the late 2010s). Study-wide findings and limitations: Compared with CXCR3-negative naive cells, CXCR3-positive naive cells had TRB CDR3s with higher hydrophobicity (lower Kidera factor 4), lower energy, and higher strength and volume indices.

No antigen has been identified for these receptors. Sequenced using a NextSeq 550. The Human TCR Profiling Kit (MiLaboratory) was used to make UMI-labeled 5' RACE TRB cDNA libraries. Based on TCRdb reprocessing of the reads, there is one entry per CDR3 protein sequence, and DNA is missing. The table of this sample itemizes around 63,000 distinct CDR3 sequences. Roughly 4.4% of the sample is held by the ten biggest clonotypes. Material: naive CXCR3+ CD8+ T cells from blood. This specimen's cell subset or site label, per the study, means: CD45RO-CCR7+CD27+CD95- naive CD8+ T cells expressing CXCR3 (TNR3+). These receptors were obtained from a human donor in good health. Some clones in this sample may be carry-over from other donors' samples.

In terms of frequency, this clonotype is medium-sized. CDR3 region: CASSLYNTKSSYNSPLHF. This chain links TRBV7-6 with TRBJ1-6. Germline loops: CDR1 SGHVS, CDR2 FNYEAQ. CDR3 size: 18 residues. Looking up the rest from reference TRBV7-6 and TRBJ1-6 gives the full variable domain: GAGVSQSPRYKVTKRGQDVALRCDPISGHVSLYWYRQALGQGPEFLTYFNYEAQQDKSGLPNDRFSAERPEGSISTLTIQRTEQRDSAMYRCASSLYNTKSSYNSPLHFGNGTRLTVT.

CDR3 sequence: CASSPNFGNEQFF. The chain carries TRBV13 and TRBJ2-1. The CDR3 is 13 residues long. Germline CDR1 and CDR2: PRHDT and FYEKMQ (reference sequence). Together with reference TRBV13 and TRBJ2-1, the CDR3 gives the full variable domain: AAGVIQSPRHLIKEKRETATLKCYPIPRHDTVYWYQQGPGQDPQFLISFYEKMQSDKGSIPDRFSAQQFSDYHSELNMSSLELGDSALYFCASSPNFGNEQFFGPGTRLTVL.